The clone carrying this T cell receptor (beta chain) was counted once. Its antigen is not known. The data were obtained in a study of cytomegalovirus exposure and HLA in healthy donors. Study in general: HLA-typed donors were the source of about 85 million unique TCRs, which an early data release held. General study results and limits: When a later analysis compared HLA-associated TCR beta chains with equally common others, the HLA-associated chains turned out to be more clonally expanded and to have lower generation probabilities. CMV antigen specificity was confirmed in vitro for a few CMV-associated chains.

The study ran its PCR with 60 Vbeta and 13 Jbeta primers. Sequencing was performed with immunoSEQ multiplex PCR; in TCRdb, only in-frame clones are kept and a portion is missing. The sample contains approximately 180,000 clones, 81% of which appear only once. Trimming took off 4 bases at V and 0 bases at J, with 10 bases between the two ends. This CDR3 region has 14 residues. The germline CDR1 and CDR2 sequences are SGHDT and YYEEEE. The TCR comes from a man aged 18 to 30 in good health and CMV-seronegative. Source material: PBMCs. The chain joins TRBV5-6 to TRBJ1-1; tentatively, D is TRBD1 (6 bases). The CDR3, as DNA: TGTGCCAGCAGCATGGACAGTATGAACACTGAAGCTTTCTTT. It codes for CASSMDSMNTEAFF.